This paragraph reports one TCR beta chain. The CDR3 sequence is 15 residues long. Germline CDR1 reads MDHEN; CDR2 reads SYDVKM. Trimming took off 3 bases at V and 2 bases at J, with 11 bases between the two ends. In the study's own analysis: From reference gene primer amplification, estimates of nucleated cell counts were derived. Measured with immunoSEQ multiplex PCR; TCRdb has only the in-frame clones, and not every one. V and J calls plus clone size are reproduced from that table; the DNA served to infer D and trimming. Here the sample spans 110,000 or so clones, 88% being singletons. The data were taken from a study of blood T cell repertoires in COVID-19.

Material for sequencing was peripheral blood. The chain combines TRBV28 with TRBJ1-5; D unresolved. This TCR was recovered from a human donor in a cohort sampled during active COVID-19. CDR3 coding DNA: TGTGCCAGCAGTTTCGGAAGGCGGGGCAATCAGCCCCAGCATTTT. As protein: CASSFGRRGNQPQHF.